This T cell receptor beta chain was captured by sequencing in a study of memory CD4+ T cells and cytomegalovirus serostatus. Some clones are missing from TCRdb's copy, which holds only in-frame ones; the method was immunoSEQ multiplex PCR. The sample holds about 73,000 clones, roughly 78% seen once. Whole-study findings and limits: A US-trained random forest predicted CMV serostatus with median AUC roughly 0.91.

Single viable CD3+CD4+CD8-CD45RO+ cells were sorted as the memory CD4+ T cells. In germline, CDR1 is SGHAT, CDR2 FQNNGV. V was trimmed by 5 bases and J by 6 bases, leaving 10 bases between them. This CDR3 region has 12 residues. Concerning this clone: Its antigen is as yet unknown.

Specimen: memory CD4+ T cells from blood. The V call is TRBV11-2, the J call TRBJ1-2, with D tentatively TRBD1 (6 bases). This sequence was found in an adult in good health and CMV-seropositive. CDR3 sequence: CASSQEGDGYTF. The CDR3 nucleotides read TGTGCCAGCAGCCAAGAGGGGGATGGCTACACCTTC.